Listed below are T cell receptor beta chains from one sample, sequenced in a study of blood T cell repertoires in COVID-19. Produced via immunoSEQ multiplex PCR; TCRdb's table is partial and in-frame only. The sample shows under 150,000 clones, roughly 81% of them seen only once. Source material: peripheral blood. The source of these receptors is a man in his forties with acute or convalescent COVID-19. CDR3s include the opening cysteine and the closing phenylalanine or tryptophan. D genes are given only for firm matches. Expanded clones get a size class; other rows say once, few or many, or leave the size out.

CDR3aa: CASSSDRPTNSPLHF
CDR3nt: TGTGCCAGCAGTTCGGACAGGCCCACTAATTCACCCCTCCACTTT
d_gene: TRBD1
v_gene: TRBV2
j_gene: TRBJ1-6
abundance: NA

CDR3aa: CAWSTRQGPNEKLFF
CDR3nt: TGTGCCTGGAGTACCCGACAGGGACCGAATGAAAAACTGTTTTTT
d_gene: TRBD1
v_gene: TRBV30
j_gene: TRBJ1-4
abundance: NA

CDR3aa: CSVPPAGVGTDTQYF
CDR3nt: TGCAGCGTTCCGCCGGCAGGGGTAGGCACAGATACGCAGTATTTT
d_gene: NA
v_gene: TRBV29-1
j_gene: TRBJ2-3
abundance: NA

CDR3aa: CASSVTTGGRYEQYF
CDR3nt: TGTGCCAGCAGCGTAACGACAGGGGGCAGGTACGAGCAGTACTTC
d_gene: TRBD1
v_gene: TRBV11-2
j_gene: TRBJ2-7
abundance: NA

CDR3aa: CSVEPGPSTEAFF
CDR3nt: TGCAGCGTTGAACCTGGGCCGAGCACTGAAGCTTTCTTT
d_gene: NA
v_gene: TRBV29-1
j_gene: TRBJ1-1
abundance: once

CDR3aa: CASSIGAGGDGYTF
CDR3nt: TGTGCCAGTAGTATTGGAGCAGGGGGAGATGGCTACACCTTC
d_gene: TRBD1
v_gene: TRBV19
j_gene: TRBJ1-2
abundance: once

CDR3aa: CASSLVAGGSNEQFF
CDR3nt: TGTGCCAGCAGCCTCGTAGCGGGGGGGAGCAATGAGCAGTTCTTC
d_gene: TRBD2
v_gene: TRBV7-3
j_gene: TRBJ2-1
abundance: once

CDR3aa: CASSPTTGPSWGYEQYF
CDR3nt: TGTGCCAGTAGTCCAACGACAGGGCCCTCATGGGGGTACGAGCAGTACTTC
d_gene: TRBD1
v_gene: TRBV19
j_gene: TRBJ2-7
abundance: NA

CDR3aa: CAVGTSYNSPLHF
CDR3nt: TGTGCCGTTGGGACTTCTTATAATTCACCCCTCCACTTT
d_gene: NA
v_gene: TRBV30
j_gene: TRBJ1-6
abundance: few

CDR3aa: CASSPGQPNTEAFF
CDR3nt: TGTGCCAGCAGCCCCGGACAGCCAAACACTGAAGCTTTCTTT
d_gene: NA
v_gene: TRBV9
j_gene: TRBJ1-1
abundance: NA

CDR3aa: CASSHYSSRSTEAFF
CDR3nt: TGTGCCAGCAGCCATTACAGCTCTCGCTCCACTGAAGCTTTCTTT
d_gene: NA
v_gene: TRBV7-8
j_gene: TRBJ1-1
abundance: NA

CDR3aa: CASSEMIANTGELFF
CDR3nt: TGTGCCAGCAGCGAGATGATTGCGAACACCGGGGAGCTGTTTTTT
d_gene: NA
v_gene: TRBV2
j_gene: TRBJ2-2
abundance: NA

CDR3aa: CASSGPRTGGTGELFF
CDR3nt: TGTGCCAGCAGCGGACCAAGGACAGGGGGCACCGGGGAGCTGTTTTTT
d_gene: TRBD1
v_gene: TRBV2
j_gene: TRBJ2-2
abundance: once

CDR3aa: CASSVGDSYNEQFF
CDR3nt: TGTGCCAGCAGCGTCGGGGACTCCTACAATGAGCAGTTCTTC
d_gene: NA
v_gene: TRBV5-5
j_gene: TRBJ2-1
abundance: NA

CDR3aa: CASSLVGFGAPYNEQFF
CDR3nt: TGTGCCAGCAGCTTGGTGGGGTTTGGGGCGCCCTACAATGAGCAGTTCTTC
d_gene: NA
v_gene: TRBV5-6
j_gene: TRBJ2-1
abundance: NA

CDR3aa: CASSYATYQETQYF
CDR3nt: TGTGCCAGCAGTTACGCCACATACCAAGAGACCCAGTACTTC
d_gene: NA
v_gene: TRBV6-2/TRBV6-3
j_gene: TRBJ2-5
abundance: once

CDR3aa: CASSRVVGSYNEQFF
CDR3nt: TGTGCCAGCAGCCGAGTAGTCGGCTCCTACAATGAGCAGTTCTTC
d_gene: NA
v_gene: TRBV5-4
j_gene: TRBJ2-1
abundance: NA

CDR3aa: CASSLGQTLYEQFF
CDR3nt: TGTGCCAGTAGTTTGGGACAAACGTTGTATGAGCAGTTCTTC
d_gene: NA
v_gene: TRBV19
j_gene: TRBJ2-1
abundance: once

CDR3aa: CASSLTAGTDTQYF
CDR3nt: TGTGCCAGCAGCTTAACAGCGGGCACAGATACGCAGTATTTT
d_gene: NA
v_gene: TRBV7-2
j_gene: TRBJ2-3
abundance: NA

CDR3aa: CATSEHRGHDTDTQYF
CDR3nt: TGTGCCACCAGTGAGCACAGGGGGCATGACACAGATACGCAGTATTTT
d_gene: TRBD1
v_gene: TRBV24-1
j_gene: TRBJ2-3
abundance: NA

CDR3aa: CASSAGQGYNEQFF
CDR3nt: TGCGCCAGCAGCGCGGGACAGGGATACAATGAGCAGTTCTTC
d_gene: TRBD1
v_gene: TRBV4-1
j_gene: TRBJ2-1
abundance: NA

CDR3aa: CASSIGLAGGRRTDTQYF
CDR3nt: TGTGCCAGTAGTATTGGACTAGCGGGGGGGCGTAGAACAGATACGCAGTATTTT
d_gene: TRBD2
v_gene: TRBV19
j_gene: TRBJ2-3
abundance: NA

CDR3aa: CASTQAGDTDTQYF
CDR3nt: TGTGCCAGCACCCAAGCGGGGGACACAGATACGCAGTATTTT
d_gene: TRBD2
v_gene: TRBV6-5
j_gene: TRBJ2-3
abundance: NA

CDR3aa: CASSVGLAGETQYF
CDR3nt: TGTGCCAGCAGCGTGGGACTAGCGGGGGAGACCCAGTACTTC
d_gene: TRBD2
v_gene: TRBV7-2
j_gene: TRBJ2-5
abundance: NA

CDR3aa: CASSEGVYGYTF
CDR3nt: TGCGCCAGCAGTGAAGGGGTTTATGGCTACACCTTC
d_gene: NA
v_gene: TRBV10-2
j_gene: TRBJ1-2
abundance: NA

CDR3aa: CATWGGHYGYTF
CDR3nt: TGTGCCACTTGGGGGGGCCACTATGGCTACACCTTC
d_gene: NA
v_gene: TRBV6-6
j_gene: TRBJ1-2
abundance: NA